The 10 T cell receptor beta chains given below trace back to one sample, sequenced in a study of siplizumab effects on memory and regulatory T cells. The method was immunoSEQ multiplex PCR; TCRdb's version includes in-frame clones alone and lacks a portion of them. Altogether about 97,000 clones are present, approximately 90% being singletons, with the ten largest covering 0.85% to 1.3%. The sequenced sample was CD4+ T cells sorted from blood. Receptors originate from a human donor in good health.

This clone was found once. CDR3 sequence (DNA): TGTGCCAGCAGTTTAATGTTGGGTGGTGAGCAGTACTTC. It specifies CASSLMLGGEQYF. The chain links TRBV28 to TRBJ2-7; D is undetermined. The CDR3 extends over 13 amino acids. CDR1 and CDR2 (germline): MDHEN, SYDVKM. V dropped 2 bases and J dropped 7 bases, with 12 bases sitting between them.

This chain links TRBV18 with TRBJ1-4; unclear D gene. V shed 1 base and J shed 3 bases, with 6 bases lying between them. CDR3 size: 14 residues. Per germline, CDR1 KGHSH and CDR2 LQKENI. In DNA, the CDR3 is TGTGCCAGCTCACCACGTCTATCTAATGAAAAACTGTTTTTT. This gives the protein CASSPRLSNEKLFF.

This chain uses TRBV18 with TRBJ1-5; 7 positions match TRBD1. CDR3 length: 15 amino acids. Trimming took 5 bases from V and 4 from J; bases not matched to a gene: 8. The germline V gene has CDR1 KGHSH and CDR2 LQKENI. The CDR3 protein is CASSSATGQNQPQHF. The CDR3 DNA sequence: TGTGCCAGCTCATCAGCGACAGGGCAAAATCAGCCCCAGCATTTT.

The genes are TRBV9 and TRBJ2-4; 7 bases are a match to TRBD1. V trimming: 3 bases; J trimming: 0 bases; junction bases outside the gene matches: 6. The germline V gene has CDR1 SGDLS and CDR2 YYNGEE. This CDR3 spans 16 amino acids. The CDR3 bases are TGTGCCAGCAGCGGCGGACAGGCCCTAGCCAAAAACATTCAGTACTTC. Protein product: CASSGGQALAKNIQYF.

The chain couples TRBV4-1 to TRBJ1-5; 7 bases fit TRBD1. The CDR3 has 15 amino acids. V gave up 3 bases and J gave up 3 bases; unmatched junction bases: 5. CDR1 is MGHRA and CDR2 is YSYEKL in the germline V gene. This chain's CDR3 is CASSQGTANNQPQHF. DNA for the CDR3: TGCGCCAGCAGCCAGGGGACAGCTAACAATCAGCCCCAGCATTTT.

The chain uses TRBV5-1 and TRBJ2-3; no definite D call. CDR3 length: 13 amino acids. With 2 bases removed from V and 1 base from J, the gap between germline ends came to 5 bases. Germline V CDR1 and CDR2: SGHRS, YFSETQ. CDR3 in amino acids: CASSLKGTDTQYF. The CDR3 nucleotides read TGCGCCAGCAGCTTAAAGGGCACAGATACGCAGTATTTT.

The rearrangement uses TRBV7-6 and TRBJ1-1; D not resolved. V shed 3 bases and J shed 3 bases, with 8 bases lying between them. Per the germline V gene, CDR1 is SGHVS and CDR2 is FNYEAQ. The CDR3 covers 13 residues. CDR3 sequence: CASSFRVDTEAFF. The CDR3 bases are TGTGCCAGCAGCTTTAGGGTGGACACTGAAGCTTTCTTT.

The chain links TRBV6-4 to TRBJ2-2, with D possibly TRBD2 on 6 matching bases. The CDR3 spans 13 residues. The germline V and J ends were trimmed by 4 bases and 6 bases, with 9 bases remaining between them. The V gene's germline CDR1 is MRHNA and CDR2 SNTAGT. The CDR3 DNA sequence: TGTGCCAGCAGTGCCCGACTAGCCGGGGAGCTGTTTTTT. Encoded protein: CASSARLAGELFF.

This chain uses TRBV5-1 with TRBJ2-7, with TRBD2 matching over 10 bases. Trimming took 2 bases from V and 1 from J; bases not matched to a gene: 3. CDR1 is SGHRS and CDR2 is YFSETQ in the germline V gene. This CDR3 has 15 residues. The CDR3 bases are TGCGCCAGCAGCTTAAGGACTAGCGGATCCTACGAGCAGTACTTC. Residues: CASSLRTSGSYEQYF.

The rearrangement links TRBV30 to TRBJ2-3, with D perhaps being TRBD1 or TRBD2 (5 bases each). The CDR3 has 16 residues. CDR1 and CDR2 from the germline V gene are GTSNPN and SVGIG (reference sequence). Trimming took 0 bases from V and 4 from J, leaving 17 bases between them. The CDR3 sequence: CAWSVGTPSGSDTQYF. CDR3 in DNA: TGTGCCTGGAGTGTAGGGACCCCCAGTGGGTCAGATACGCAGTATTTT. Full variable domain (missing parts from reference TRBV30 and TRBJ2-3): SQTIHQWPATLVQPVGSPLSLECTVEGTSNPNLYWYRQAAGRGLQLLFYSVGIGQISSEVPQNLSASRPQDRQFILSSKKLLLSDSGFYLCAWSVGTPSGSDTQYFGPGTRLTVL.